This is a list of T cell receptor beta chains from one sample in a study of metastatic and nonmetastatic thyroid tumors. MiXCR reprocessed the PCR reads for TCRdb. The sample consists of 5,800 or so clones, roughly 30% of them appearing once. The sample comprised tumor tissue. The receptors originated from a female donor with papillary thyroid cancer or a benign thyroid nodule (not recorded which). Some clones in this sample may be carry-over from other donors' samples. The CDR3 runs from the conserved cysteine through the conserved F or W. Each record gives: D gene, clone size, V gene, J gene, CDR3 DNA, CDR3 protein. A D gene is named only where the DNA matches it firmly. Clone size is not always given. Where it is, it says once, few, many or a class for expanded clones.

D gene: TRBD2
clone size: .
V gene: TRBV7-3
J gene: TRBJ2-7
CDR3 DNA: TGTGCCAGCAGCCCGGGACTAGCCCAAGGGCAGTACTTC
CDR3 protein: CASSPGLAQGQYF

D gene: .
clone size: few
V gene: TRBV27
J gene: TRBJ1-4
CDR3 DNA: TGTGCCAGCACTACCGCAGGGTTAGGGAAACTGTTTTTT
CDR3 protein: CASTTAGLGKLFF

D gene: .
clone size: many
V gene: TRBV18
J gene: TRBJ2-6
CDR3 DNA: TGTGCCAGCTCACCATATGGAGGAGCTAACTCTGGGGCCAACGTCCTGACTTTC
CDR3 protein: CASSPYGGANSGANVLTF

D gene: TRBD2
clone size: .
V gene: TRBV5-4
J gene: TRBJ2-6
CDR3 DNA: TGTGCCAGCAGCTTGGATACTAGCGGGAAGGGGCTCGGGGCCAACGTCCTGACTTTC
CDR3 protein: CASSLDTSGKGLGANVLTF

D gene: .
clone size: few
V gene: TRBV10-2
J gene: TRBJ1-2
CDR3 DNA: TGCGCCAGCAGTGTTAGTATGCTTAACTATGGCTGCACCTTC
CDR3 protein: CASSVSMLNYGCTF

D gene: TRBD1
clone size: .
V gene: TRBV25-1
J gene: TRBJ2-3
CDR3 DNA: TGTGCCAGCAACGGACAGGGACCAGATACGCAGTATTTT
CDR3 protein: CASNGQGPDTQYF

D gene: TRBD1
clone size: few
V gene: TRBV10-3
J gene: TRBJ2-1
CDR3 DNA: TGTGCCACCGCACGGGACAGGGGGTGGAATGAGCAGTTCTTC
CDR3 protein: CATARDRGWNEQFF

D gene: .
clone size: medium-sized
V gene: TRBV15
J gene: TRBJ1-4
CDR3 DNA: TGTGCCACCAGCAGAGGGGAACAGTGGGGAAAACTGTTTTTT
CDR3 protein: CATSRGEQWGKLFF

D gene: TRBD1
clone size: .
V gene: TRBV28
J gene: TRBJ2-7
CDR3 DNA: TGTGCCAGCAGCTACAGGACAGGTTCCTACGAGCAGTACTTC
CDR3 protein: CASSYRTGSYEQYF

D gene: TRBD1
clone size: .
V gene: TRBV7-9
J gene: TRBJ1-1
CDR3 DNA: TGTGCCAGCAGCGGAGACAGGGGAGCTTTCTTT
CDR3 protein: CASSGDRGAFF

D gene: .
clone size: few
V gene: TRBV12-3/TRBV12-4
J gene: TRBJ1-1
CDR3 DNA: TGTGCCAGCAGTTCTCCGGACGGGCACACTGAAGCTTTCTTT
CDR3 protein: CASSSPDGHTEAFF

D gene: .
clone size: .
V gene: TRBV12-3/TRBV12-4
J gene: TRBJ2-3
CDR3 DNA: TGTGCCAGCAGTTTCTCTGATACGCAGTATTTT
CDR3 protein: CASSFSDTQYF

D gene: .
clone size: few
V gene: TRBV19
J gene: TRBJ2-5
CDR3 DNA: TGTGCCAGTAGTATGTCCGTCCAGGAGACCCAGTACTTC
CDR3 protein: CASSMSVQETQYF

D gene: .
clone size: .
V gene: TRBV20-1
J gene: TRBJ2-2
CDR3 DNA: TGCAGTGCTAGAGATGTCGTCACCGGGGAGCTGTTTTTT
CDR3 protein: CSARDVVTGELFF

D gene: .
clone size: few
V gene: TRBV6-1
J gene: TRBJ2-7
CDR3 DNA: TGTGCCAGCAGTGAAATATACGAGCAGTACTTC
CDR3 protein: CASSEIYEQYF

D gene: .
clone size: few
V gene: TRBV6-1
J gene: TRBJ2-1
CDR3 DNA: TGTGCCAGCAGTGAAATCGGCAGGGTACTCAATGAGCAGTTCTTC
CDR3 protein: CASSEIGRVLNEQFF